This T cell receptor (beta chain) was sequenced for a study of OX40 agonist ivuxolimab in advanced cancers. Across the whole study: In this trial design, patients received ivuxolimab intravenously at 0.01 to 10 mg/kg every 2 weeks. With a range of roughly 20 to 80, age averaged approximately 55 years, and around 80% were male. Checkpoint inhibitors had been given previously to 35% to 50% of patients.

A remark on this clone: What it recognizes is unknown.

Per the germline V gene, CDR1 is MNHNS and CDR2 is SASEGT. The CDR3 loop spans 13 amino acids. V was clipped by 7 bases and J by 2 bases, with 12 bases between them. Whole-study results and caveats: Expanded clones were, on average, more numerous among CD8+ T cells than CD4+.

TCRdb's table, derived via immunoSEQ multiplex PCR, lists solely in-frame clones and lacks some. The sample contains 70,000 to 95,000 clones, roughly 89% of which appear only once. This rearrangement joins TRBV6-1 to TRBJ2-7, with a weak D call TRBD2 (5 bases). The sample was CD4+ or CD8+ T cells sorted from blood, taken in a trial of the OX40 agonist ivuxolimab. The clonotype originates from an adult with an advanced solid tumor such as melanoma, head and neck, liver or kidney cancer. In DNA, the CDR3 is TGTGCCAGCACCCCCGGGAATCCCTACGAGCAGTACTTC. Residues: CASTPGNPYEQYF.